This entry lists 11 T cell receptor beta chains sequenced from one sample in a study of blood T cell repertoires in COVID-19. The repertoire was sequenced with immunoSEQ multiplex PCR; TCRdb's copy has only in-frame clones and lacks some. The sample lists a few hundred thousand clones; roughly 90% were seen once. Sequenced sample: peripheral blood. These receptors came from a woman aged 55-70 years with COVID-19, enrolled during active disease.

The chain employs TRBV15 and TRBJ1-5; D gene ambiguous. Germline CDR1 is LNHNV and CDR2 is YYDKDF (reference sequence). V gave up 3 bases and J gave up 3 bases, with 12 bases separating them. The CDR3 loop spans 15 amino acids. CDR3 loop: CATSRRVHPNQPQHF. In nucleotides, the CDR3 is TGTGCCACCAGCAGGAGAGTTCACCCCAATCAGCCCCAGCATTTT.

V is TRBV6-2 or TRBV6-3 and J is TRBJ2-2, with D tentatively TRBD2 (5 bases). Trimming took off 6 bases at V and 5 bases at J, with 16 bases between the two ends. CDR1 MNHEY and CDR2 SVGEGT come from the germline V gene. The CDR3 is 15 residues long. The CDR3 is CASSPGVRRTGELFF. The CDR3 DNA sequence: TGTGCCAGCAGCCCAGGTGTCAGGAGGACCGGGGAGCTGTTTTTT.

V and J are TRBV7-3 and TRBJ1-4; perhaps TRBD1 as D (5 bases). The CDR3 is made up of 14 amino acids. Between the trimmed V and J ends, which lost 0 bases and 5 bases, there was a span of 7 bases. The germline V gene has CDR1 SGHTA and CDR2 FQGTGA. Here the CDR3 DNA reads TGTGCCAGCAGCTTAACCAGGGAAAATGAAAAACTGTTTTTT. It translates to CASSLTRENEKLFF.

The chain employs TRBV5-6 and TRBJ1-2, with 7 nucleotides matching TRBD1. The CDR3 has 14 amino acids. Trimming took 4 bases from V and 5 from J; bases not matched to a gene: 8. Germline CDR1 SGHDT, CDR2 YYEEEE. CDR3: CASSPDRSDYGYTF. CDR3 DNA: TGTGCCAGCAGCCCGGACAGGAGTGATTATGGCTACACCTTC.

This chain joins TRBV30 and TRBJ2-7; the match to TRBD2 covers 10 bases. The V and J ends lost 3 bases and 3 bases, in that order; junction bases with no gene match: 11. CDR1 GTSNPN and CDR2 SVGIG come from the germline V gene (reference sequence). There are 16 residues in the CDR3. Here the CDR3 reads CAWSHPTSGAYYEQYF. CDR3 sequence (DNA): TGTGCCTGGAGCCACCCCACTAGCGGGGCCTACTACGAGCAGTACTTC. Full variable domain (rest looked up from reference TRBV30 and TRBJ2-7): SQTIHQWPATLVQPVGSPLSLECTVEGTSNPNLYWYRQAAGRGLQLLFYSVGIGQISSEVPQNLSASRPQDRQFILSSKKLLLSDSGFYLCAWSHPTSGAYYEQYFGPGTRLTVT.

This clone was found once. The rearrangement joins TRBV30 to TRBJ1-2; no definite D call. Deletions cut 5 bases from V and 8 bases from J, with 15 bases between. CDR1 and CDR2 from the germline V gene are GTSNPN and SVGIG (reference sequence). The CDR3 loop spans 12 amino acids. The CDR3 bases are TGTGCCTGGCGGATGTTCGCGGGGGGCTACACCTTC. The encoded protein is CAWRMFAGGYTF.

The rearrangement uses TRBV7-3 and TRBJ1-5, with a weak D call TRBD1 (5 bases). Deletions cut 2 bases from V and 7 bases from J, with 9 bases between. This CDR3 region has 13 residues. Germline values: CDR1 SGHTA, CDR2 FQGTGA. The DNA of the CDR3 is TGTGCCAGCAGCTTAGGGCAGGGCCAGCCCCAGCATTTT. As protein: CASSLGQGQPQHF.

The genes are TRBV6-2 or TRBV6-3 and TRBJ2-5, with D possibly TRBD2 on 6 matching bases. The germline gives CDR1 MNHEY, CDR2 SVGEGT. The ends were cut back, 5 bases at V and 1 base at J, with 11 bases in the middle. The CDR3 consists of 14 residues. The CDR3: CASSRDWLQETQYF. The CDR3 DNA follows: TGTGCCAGCAGTAGGGACTGGCTCCAAGAGACCCAGTACTTC.

This chain links TRBV11-3 with TRBJ2-7; TRBD2 might be the D (7 bases). CDR3 size: 18 residues. The germline V gene has CDR1 SGHNT and CDR2 YENEEA. The ends were cut back, 0 bases at V and 5 bases at J, with 23 bases in the middle. The CDR3 loop is CASSLDQGGSGAVNEQYF. The CDR3 DNA is TGTGCCAGCAGCTTAGATCAAGGGGGGAGCGGGGCAGTGAACGAGCAGTACTTC.

Written as DNA, the CDR3 is TGTGCCAGCAGTTACTCGGGACAGGGGTTTGATGAGCAGTTCTTC. It yields the protein CASSYSGQGFDEQFF. The rearrangement links TRBV6-5 to TRBJ2-1, with 10 bases lining up with TRBD1. The CDR3 runs to 15 residues. Germline V CDR1 and CDR2: MNHEY, SVGAGI. Trimming cost V 0 bases and J 8 bases; bases outside gene matches: 4.

The rearrangement uses TRBV7-8 and TRBJ2-1; D is possibly TRBD1 (5 bases). The CDR3 extends over 18 amino acids. Germline CDR1 and CDR2: SGHVS and FQNEAQ. With 3 bases removed from V and 0 bases from J, the gap between germline ends came to 18 bases. CDR3 residues: CASSFDSISLHSYNEQFF. CDR3 sequence (DNA): TGTGCCAGCAGCTTTGACAGCATCTCACTTCACTCCTACAATGAGCAGTTCTTC.